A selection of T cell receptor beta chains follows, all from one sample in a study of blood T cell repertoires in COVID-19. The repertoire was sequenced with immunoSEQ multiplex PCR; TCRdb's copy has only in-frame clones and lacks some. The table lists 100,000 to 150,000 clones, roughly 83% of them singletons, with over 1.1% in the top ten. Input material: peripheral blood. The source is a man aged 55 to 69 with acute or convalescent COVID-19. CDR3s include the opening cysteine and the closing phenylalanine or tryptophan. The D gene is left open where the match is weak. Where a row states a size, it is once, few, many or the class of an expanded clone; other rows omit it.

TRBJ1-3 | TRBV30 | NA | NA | TGTGCCTGGAGTGTGGAGGGAAACACCATATATTTT | CAWSVEGNTIYF
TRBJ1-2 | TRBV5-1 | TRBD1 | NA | TGCGCCAGTCGAACCGGGACTTCGACAGGGAGGTACACCTTC | CASRTGTSTGRYTF
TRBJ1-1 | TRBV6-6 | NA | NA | TGTGCCAGCAGTCCATCGGTCCCCAGGGGTGGGACTGAAGCTTTCTTT | CASSPSVPRGGTEAFF
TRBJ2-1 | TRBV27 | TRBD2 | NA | TGTGCCAGCAGTTTAAGGCTAGCGGGGGGTTTTGAGCAGTTCTTC | CASSLRLAGGFEQFF
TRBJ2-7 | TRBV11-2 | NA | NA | TGTGCCAGCAGCTTGAACAGGGCCCCCTACGAGCAGTACTTC | CASSLNRAPYEQYF
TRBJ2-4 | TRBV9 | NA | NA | TGTGCCAGCAGCGTAGAAGCAGGGGCCCCGATAGCCAAAAACATTCAGTACTTC | CASSVEAGAPIAKNIQYF
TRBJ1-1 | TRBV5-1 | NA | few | TGCGCCAGCAGCTTTCACCGGGACACAAATGAAGCTTTCTTT | CASSFHRDTNEAFF
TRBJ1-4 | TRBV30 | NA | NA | TGTGCCTGGAGGGATGGCGGTGCAACTAATGAAAAACTGTTTTTT | CAWRDGGATNEKLFF
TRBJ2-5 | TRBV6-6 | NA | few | TGTGCCAGCACCGCGGTCGGAGGGGAGACCCAGTACTTC | CASTAVGGETQYF
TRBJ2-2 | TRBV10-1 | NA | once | TGCGCCAGCAGTGAGTCTTGGGGCGGCGGGGAGCTGTTTTTT | CASSESWGGGELFF
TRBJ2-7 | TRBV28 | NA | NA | TGTGCCAGCAGTCACCCCTCACAAGACGAGCAGTACTTC | CASSHPSQDEQYF